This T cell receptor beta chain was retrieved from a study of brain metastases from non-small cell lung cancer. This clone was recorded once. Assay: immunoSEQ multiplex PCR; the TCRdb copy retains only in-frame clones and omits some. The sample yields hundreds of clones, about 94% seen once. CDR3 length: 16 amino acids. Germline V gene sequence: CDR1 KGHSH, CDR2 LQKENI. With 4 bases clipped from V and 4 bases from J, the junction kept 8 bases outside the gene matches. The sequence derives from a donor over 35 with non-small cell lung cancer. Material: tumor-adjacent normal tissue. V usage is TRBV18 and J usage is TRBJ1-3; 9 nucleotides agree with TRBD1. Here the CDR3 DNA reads TGTGCCAGCTCACTAGGACAGGGGTTATTCGGAAACACCATATATTTT. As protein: CASSLGQGLFGNTIYF. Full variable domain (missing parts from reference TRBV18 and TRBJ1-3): NAGVMQNPRHLVRRRGQEARLRCSPMKGHSHVYWYRQLPEEGLKFMVYLQKENIIDESGMPKERFSAEFPKEGPSILRIQQVVRGDSAAYFCASSLGQGLFGNTIYFGEGSWLTVV.